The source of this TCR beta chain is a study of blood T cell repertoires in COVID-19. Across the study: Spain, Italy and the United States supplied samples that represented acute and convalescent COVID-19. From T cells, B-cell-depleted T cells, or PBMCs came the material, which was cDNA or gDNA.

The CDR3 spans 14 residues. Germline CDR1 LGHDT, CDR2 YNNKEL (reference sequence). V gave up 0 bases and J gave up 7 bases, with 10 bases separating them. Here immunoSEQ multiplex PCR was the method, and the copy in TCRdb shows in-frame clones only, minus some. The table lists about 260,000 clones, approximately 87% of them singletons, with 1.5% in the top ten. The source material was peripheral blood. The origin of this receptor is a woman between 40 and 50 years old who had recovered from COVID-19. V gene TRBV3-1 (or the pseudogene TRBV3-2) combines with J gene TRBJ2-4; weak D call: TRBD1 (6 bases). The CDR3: CASSQETGSNIQYF. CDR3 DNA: TGTGCCAGCAGCCAAGAAACAGGGTCGAACATTCAGTACTTC.